Reported below is one T cell receptor (beta chain). The junction departs from germline at one end; a sequencing error may be responsible. The CDR3 sequence is 15 residues long. Looked up from germline, CDR1 is SNHLY and CDR2 is FYNNEI. The authors' processing: Estimation of nucleated cell counts relied on the amplification of reference gene primers. TCRdb's table, derived via immunoSEQ multiplex PCR, lists solely in-frame clones and lacks some. V and J calls and clone size come straight from that table; D and trimming were deduced from the DNA. The profile covers some 50,000 clones, with 80% to 90% appearing a single time and more than 7% taken by the ten largest. The sample is drawn from a study of blood T cell repertoires in COVID-19. About the study: Donors in the United States, Italy and Spain gave samples during acute or convalescent COVID-19. The cDNA or gDNA used as material had been derived from T cells, B-cell-depleted T cells, or PBMCs.

This TCR was sampled from a woman aged 70 to 79 with active COVID-19. The chain is built from TRBV2 and TRBJ1-6, with 7 bases that match TRBD1. The sample comprised peripheral blood. CDR3 sequence (DNA): TGTGCCAGCAGGGAAGGACAGGCTCCTAATTCACCCCTCCACTTT. It is translated as CASREGQAPNSPLHF.